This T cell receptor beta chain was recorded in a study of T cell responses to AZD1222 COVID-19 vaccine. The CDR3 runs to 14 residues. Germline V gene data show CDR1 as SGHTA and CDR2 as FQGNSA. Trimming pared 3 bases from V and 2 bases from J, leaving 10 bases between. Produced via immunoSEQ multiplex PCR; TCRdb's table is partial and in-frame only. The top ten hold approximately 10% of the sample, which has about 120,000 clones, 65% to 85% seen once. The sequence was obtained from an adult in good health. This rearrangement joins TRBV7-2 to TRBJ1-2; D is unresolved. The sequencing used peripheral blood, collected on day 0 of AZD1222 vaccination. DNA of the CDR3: TGTGCCAGCAGCTTTGGCCACCGAAACTATGGCTACACCTTC. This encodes CASSFGHRNYGYTF.